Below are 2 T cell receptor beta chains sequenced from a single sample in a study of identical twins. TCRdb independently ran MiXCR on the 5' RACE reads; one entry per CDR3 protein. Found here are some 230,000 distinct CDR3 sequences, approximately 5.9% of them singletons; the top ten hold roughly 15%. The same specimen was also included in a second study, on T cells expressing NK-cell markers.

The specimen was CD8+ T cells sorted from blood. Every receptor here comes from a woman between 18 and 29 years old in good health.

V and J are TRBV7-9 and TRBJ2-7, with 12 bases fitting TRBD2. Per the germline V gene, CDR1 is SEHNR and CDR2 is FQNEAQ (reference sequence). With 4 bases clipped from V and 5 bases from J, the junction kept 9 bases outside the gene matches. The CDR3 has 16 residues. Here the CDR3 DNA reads TGTGCCAGCAGCTCCCGACTAGCGGGGGTACGGGACGAGCAGTACTTC. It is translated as CASSSRLAGVRDEQYF.

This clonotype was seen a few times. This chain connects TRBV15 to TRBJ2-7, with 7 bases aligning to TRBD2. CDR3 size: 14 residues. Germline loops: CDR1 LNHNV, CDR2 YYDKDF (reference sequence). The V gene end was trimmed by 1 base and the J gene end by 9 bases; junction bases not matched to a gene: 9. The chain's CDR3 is CATSRAPGWGGQYF. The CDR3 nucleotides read TGTGCCACCAGCAGAGCTCCAGGCTGGGGGGGGCAGTACTTC.